Below, 30 T cell receptor beta chains from the same sample are listed, as sequenced in a study of radiotherapy plus CTLA-4 blockade in lung cancer. Sequencing used immunoSEQ multiplex PCR; TCRdb keeps in-frame clones, though not all of them. The table records more than 35,000 clones, 75% to 90% of them present only once. This sample comprised peripheral blood, obtained from a patient treated with radiotherapy plus ipilimumab. These TCRs come from a human donor with non-small cell lung cancer who had stable disease on radiotherapy plus ipilimumab.

The V call is TRBV29-1, the J call TRBJ1-1, with D possibly TRBD1 on 5 matching bases. V was shortened by 5 bases and J by 5 bases, with 15 bases between the two germline ends. Germline assignment: CDR1 SQVTM and CDR2 ANQGSEA. The CDR3 has 13 amino acids. The CDR3 DNA is TGCAGCGTTCCAACGGCAGGGTTAACTGAAGCTTTCTTT. Amino acids: CSVPTAGLTEAFF. Full variable domain (missing parts from reference TRBV29-1 and TRBJ1-1): SAVISQKPSRDICQRGTSLTIQCQVDSQVTMMFWYRQQPGQSLTLIATANQGSEATYESGFVIDKFPISRPNLTFSTLTVSNMSPEDSSIYLCSVPTAGLTEAFFGQGTRLTVV.

V is TRBV5-3 and J is TRBJ2-3; 8 bases are shared with TRBD1. TRBV5-3 is an open reading frame whose function is uncertain. The CDR3 has 18 residues. Trimming took 0 bases from V and 1 from J; bases not matched to a gene: 10. The CDR3 DNA sequence: TGTGCCAGAAGCTTGGCCCCGGGGCAGGGGGCTGGCACAGATACGCAGTATTTT. Translating gives CARSLAPGQGAGTDTQYF.

This clone was observed a few times. This chain connects TRBV2 to TRBJ2-7, with D possibly TRBD2 on 6 matching bases. CDR1 and CDR2 (germline): SNHLY, FYNNEI. The CDR3 is 14 amino acids. Between the trimmed V and J ends, which lost 5 bases and 3 bases, there was a span of 14 bases. CDR3 nucleotides: TGTGCCAGCAGTCAGGAGGGATCGGGCTACGAGCAGTACTTC. It specifies CASSQEGSGYEQYF.

The rearrangement joins TRBV19 to TRBJ1-5, with 10 bases lining up with TRBD1. The trim removed 3 bases at V and 3 bases at J, leaving 2 bases unmatched. Germline CDR1 LNHDA, CDR2 SQIVND (reference sequence). The CDR3 consists of 15 residues. This CDR3 reads CASSIGTGDNQPQHF. The DNA for the CDR3 is TGTGCCAGTAGTATCGGGACAGGGGACAATCAGCCCCAGCATTTT. The variable domain in full, completed from reference TRBV19 and TRBJ1-5, reads DGGITQSPKYLFRKEGQNVTLSCEQNLNHDAMYWYRQDPGQGLRLIYYSQIVNDFQKGDIAEGYSVSREKKESFPLTVTSAQKNPTAFYLCASSIGTGDNQPQHFGDGTRLSIL.

The chain uses TRBV5-1 and TRBJ2-2; 8 bases are a match to TRBD1. Germline trimming cut 4 bases from V and 7 bases from J; bases unmatched to any gene: 15. Germline V CDR1 and CDR2: SGHRS, YFSETQ. This CDR3 contains 17 residues. CDR3 in amino acids: CASSIIPTGEVGGELFF. The CDR3 coding sequence is TGCGCCAGCAGCATAATACCGACAGGGGAAGTCGGCGGGGAGCTGTTTTTT.

The J gene is TRBJ2-1, the V gene TRBV5-1; 7 bases map to TRBD1. Germline CDR1 SGHRS, CDR2 YFSETQ. V lost 4 bases to trimming and J lost 3 bases; unmatched junction nucleotides: 4. The CDR3 runs to 14 residues. The CDR3 region is CASSTGQFYNEQFF. CDR3 in DNA: TGCGCCAGCAGCACGGGACAGTTCTACAATGAGCAGTTCTTC. The complete variable domain, with remaining parts taken from reference TRBV5-1 and TRBJ2-1, reads KAGVTQTPRYLIKTRGQQVTLSCSPISGHRSVSWYQQTPGQGLQFLFEYFSETQRNKGNFPGRFSGRQFSNSRSEMNVSTLELGDSALYLCASSTGQFYNEQFFGPGTRLTVL.

In regard to this clone: It may be a read error: a sequence one base away is much more abundant. The chain combines TRBV25-1 with TRBJ2-3, with 10 bases identical to TRBD2. V was pared by 4 bases and J by 0 bases, with 1 base of the junction left unmatched. The length of the CDR3 is 15 residues. Germline V gene data show CDR1 as MGHDK and CDR2 as SYGVNS. CDR3 region: CASSATSGSTDTQYF. CDR3 coding DNA: TGTGCCAGCAGTGCGACTAGCGGGAGCACAGATACGCAGTATTTT.

This chain connects TRBV6-1 to TRBJ2-7; 7 bases fit TRBD2. Germline V gives CDR1 MNHNS, CDR2 SASEGT. The CDR3 is 15 residues long. V trimming: 1 base; J trimming: 1 base; junction bases outside the gene matches: 4. CDR3 sequence reads: CASSEGPRESYEQYF. CDR3 DNA sequence: TGTGCCAGCAGTGAAGGTCCGCGGGAGTCCTACGAGCAGTACTTC.

Note on this clone: Germline is not matched at one junction end, which may reflect a read error. The chain joins TRBV19 to TRBJ2-2; 12 bases are shared with TRBD1. CDR3 length: 12 amino acids. The germline gives CDR1 LNHDA, CDR2 SQIVND (reference sequence). Here the CDR3 reads CATSGTGGPYEF. The DNA for the CDR3 is TGTGCCACTTCAGGGACAGGGGGCCCCTACGAGTTT.

The CDR3 here is CAWTKNRGYTEAFF. The CDR3 nucleotides read TGTGCCTGGACTAAGAACAGGGGGTACACTGAAGCTTTCTTT. The J gene is TRBJ1-1, the V gene TRBV30; 8 bases agree with TRBD1. The CDR3 covers 14 residues. The V segment lost 4 bases and the J segment 3 bases; nucleotides outside the gene matches: 7. From germline, CDR1 is GTSNPN and CDR2 SVGIG (reference sequence).

The V call is TRBV30, the J call TRBJ2-1, with 7 bases fitting TRBD2. After removal of 2 bases from V and 8 bases from J, the junction contained 3 bases not matched to a gene. CDR1 is GTSNPN, CDR2 SVGIG, per germline (reference sequence). The CDR3 has 12 amino acids. Here the CDR3 reads CAWSSGDYEQFF. In DNA form, the CDR3 reads TGTGCCTGGAGTAGCGGGGACTATGAGCAGTTCTTC.

V and J are TRBV5-1 and TRBJ2-7, with 9 bases matching TRBD2. Trimming cost V 3 bases and J 1 base; bases outside gene matches: 8. Germline V lookup: CDR1 SGHRS, CDR2 YFSETQ. The CDR3 loop spans 16 amino acids. The CDR3 DNA follows: TGCGCCAGCAGCTCGGAGGGCCTAGCGGGGTCCTACGAGCAGTACTTC. This encodes CASSSEGLAGSYEQYF.

This clone was observed once. This chain connects TRBV28 to TRBJ2-5; 7 bases match TRBD1. The CDR3 consists of 16 residues. The J segment lost 3 bases and the V segment lost 7 bases, leaving 14 bases of the junction unmatched. CDR1 is MDHEN, CDR2 SYDVKM, per germline. The CDR3 DNA sequence: TGTGCCAGCACCACATTCTCCGGGACAGCGAAAGAGACCCAGTACTTC. This encodes CASTTFSGTAKETQYF.

The V gene is TRBV9, the J gene TRBJ1-3; D perhaps matches TRBD1 (5 bases). The CDR3 spans 16 residues. V shed 2 bases and J shed 0 bases, with 12 bases lying between them. Germline CDR1 and CDR2: SGDLS and YYNGEE. Written as DNA, the CDR3 is TGTGCCAGCAGCGTCGGAGGGGTAAGCTCTGGAAACACCATATATTTT. It specifies CASSVGGVSSGNTIYF.

This chain links TRBV11-2 with TRBJ2-7; TRBD1 matches at 8 bases. The germline gives CDR1 SGHAT, CDR2 FQNNGV. The CDR3 extends over 16 amino acids. V shed 0 bases, J shed 2 bases, and the junction held 6 bases outside the gene matches. CDR3 in amino acids: CASSLDPPTGAYEQYF. DNA of the CDR3: TGTGCCAGCAGCTTAGACCCCCCGACAGGGGCCTACGAGCAGTACTTC.

The chain combines TRBV2 with TRBJ2-1; 9 bases match TRBD2. Germline V gives CDR1 SNHLY, CDR2 FYNNEI. This CDR3 is built from 15 residues. After removal of 8 bases from V and 0 bases from J, the junction contained 5 bases not matched to a gene. This chain's CDR3 is CASRTSASSYNEQFF. The CDR3 coding sequence is TGTGCCAGCCGGACTAGCGCGAGCTCCTACAATGAGCAGTTCTTC.

This chain connects TRBV6-5 to TRBJ2-7; D possibly corresponds to TRBD1 (5 bases). This CDR3 is 14 amino acids long. Germline lookup yields CDR1 MNHEY and CDR2 SVGAGI. Trimming took 4 bases from V and 2 from J, leaving 12 bases between them. The CDR3 loop is CASSLGRSPYEQYF. The CDR3 nucleotides read TGTGCCAGCAGTTTGGGGCGAAGCCCCTACGAGCAGTACTTC.

This sequence joins TRBV7-3 and TRBJ1-2; D ambiguous. Trimming cost V 2 bases and J 0 bases, with 10 bases left between them. CDR3 length equals 15 residues. The germline CDR1 and CDR2 sequences are SGHTA and FQGTGA. CDR3 loop: CASSLRPGANYGYTF. DNA for the CDR3: TGTGCCAGCAGCTTACGCCCAGGTGCTAACTATGGCTACACCTTC.

The chain combines TRBV5-8 with TRBJ2-5; 11 bases are shared with TRBD2. Losses at the gene ends were 3 bases for V and 2 bases for J; bases not matched to a gene: 3. There are 15 residues in the CDR3. Germline values: CDR1 SGHTS, CDR2 YDEGEE. In DNA form, the CDR3 reads TGTGCCAGCAGCTCGGGACTAGCGGAGCAAGAGACCCAGTACTTC. Protein product: CASSSGLAEQETQYF.

The V and J genes are TRBV10-3 and TRBJ1-2; D is possibly TRBD1 (5 bases). V lost 9 bases and J 7 bases, leaving 24 bases between the germline ends. The CDR3 totals 15 residues. Germline assignment: CDR1 ENHRY and CDR2 SYGVKD. CDR3 sequence reads: CAILPGGGLGSGYTF. CDR3 coding DNA: TGTGCCATTCTCCCCGGGGGAGGGCTTGGTAGTGGCTACACCTTC.

This clone has a single count. This rearrangement joins TRBV2 to TRBJ1-1; 10 bases are a match to TRBD1. The V gene's germline CDR1 is SNHLY and CDR2 FYNNEI. V lost 0 bases to trimming and J lost 5 bases; unmatched junction nucleotides: 6. This CDR3 is 16 amino acids long. The CDR3 bases are TGTGCCAGCAGTGAAGCGGCGGACAGGGGGATGACTGAAGCTTTCTTT. Translating it yields CASSEAADRGMTEAFF. Full variable domain (missing parts from reference TRBV2 and TRBJ1-1): EPEVTQTPSHQVTQMGQEVILRCVPISNHLYFYWYRQILGQKVEFLVSFYNNEISEKSEIFDDQFSVERPDGSNFTLKIRSTKLEDSAMYFCASSEAADRGMTEAFFGQGTRLTVV.

DNA for the CDR3: TGTGCCAGCAGCTTACCGACAGGGGAAGTCACTGAAGCTTTCTTT. Translation gives CASSLPTGEVTEAFF. The chain carries TRBV11-2 and TRBJ1-1; TRBD1 matches 8 bases. V was pared by 2 bases and J by 4 bases, with 6 bases of the junction left unmatched. CDR3 length equals 15 residues. Germline V lookup: CDR1 SGHAT, CDR2 FQNNGV.

V gene TRBV6-5 combines with J gene TRBJ1-2; TRBD1 might be the D (6 bases). The V gene lost 6 bases and the J gene lost 0 bases, with 14 bases spanning the gap. Germline loops: CDR1 MNHEY, CDR2 SVGAGI. The CDR3 spans 15 residues. The CDR3 sequence: CASRPGQRSNYGYTF. DNA for the CDR3: TGTGCCAGCAGACCTGGACAGCGCTCTAACTATGGCTACACCTTC.

The chain links TRBV28 to TRBJ2-7; D call uncertain. The CDR3 is 12 residues long. Germline CDR1 reads MDHEN; CDR2 reads SYDVKM. Trimming took 7 bases from V and 3 from J, leaving 10 bases between them. In DNA form, the CDR3 reads TGTGCCAGCAAAGAGTTCGGCTACGAGCAGTACTTC. This encodes CASKEFGYEQYF.

This clone was observed once. The chain couples TRBV7-2 to TRBJ2-1; 12 positions agree with TRBD2. This CDR3 has 15 residues. V trimming: 4 bases; J trimming: 8 bases; junction bases outside the gene matches: 6. Germline CDR1 SGHTA, CDR2 FQGNSA. The CDR3 sequence is CASSSVLAGGYEQFF. In DNA, the CDR3 is TGTGCCAGCAGCTCCGTACTAGCGGGAGGCTATGAGCAGTTCTTC.

This chain connects TRBV5-4 to TRBJ2-5; 8 bases line up with TRBD1. CDR3 size: 15 residues. Germline V gives CDR1 SGHNT, CDR2 YYREEE (reference sequence). Trimming at V came to 2 bases and at J to 4 bases, leaving 7 bases not matched to a gene. CDR3 DNA: TGTGCCAGCAGCTTTAACGGACAGGGTATAGAGACCCAGTACTTC. It codes for CASSFNGQGIETQYF.

CDR3 sequence: CASISEGGRVTDTQYF. DNA of the CDR3: TGTGCCAGCATCTCAGAGGGGGGGCGCGTCACAGATACGCAGTATTTT. The J gene is TRBJ2-3, the V gene TRBV11-3, with D perhaps TRBD2 (7 bases). This CDR3 has 16 amino acids. V gave up 7 bases and J gave up 2 bases, with 19 bases separating them. Germline assignment: CDR1 SGHNT and CDR2 YENEEA.

The gene calls are TRBV18 and TRBJ2-1, with D unresolved. The V gene's germline CDR1 is KGHSH and CDR2 LQKENI. Trimming removed 0 bases at V and 0 bases at J, with 3 bases between. The CDR3 extends over 14 amino acids. The CDR3 reads CASSPPISYNEQFF. CDR3 in DNA: TGTGCCAGCTCACCACCCATCTCCTACAATGAGCAGTTCTTC.

This chain links TRBV7-9 with TRBJ2-7, with 15 bases identical to TRBD2. This CDR3 has 17 amino acids. Germline V gene data show CDR1 as SEHNR and CDR2 as FQNEAQ (reference sequence). Unmatched junction bases numbered 7, after V lost 5 bases and J lost 2 bases. The CDR3 sequence: CASSPGTSGRSAYEQYF. The CDR3 coding sequence is TGTGCCAGCAGCCCCGGGACTAGCGGGAGGTCCGCCTACGAGCAGTACTTC.

The gene calls are TRBV25-1 and TRBJ2-1; D possibly corresponds to TRBD2 (6 bases). V dropped 6 bases and J dropped 5 bases, with 11 bases sitting between them. The CDR3 has 13 amino acids. The germline V gene has CDR1 MGHDK and CDR2 SYGVNS. This CDR3 reads CASRRRGNNEQFF. CDR3 DNA: TGTGCCAGCAGAAGGCGGGGAAACAATGAGCAGTTCTTC.